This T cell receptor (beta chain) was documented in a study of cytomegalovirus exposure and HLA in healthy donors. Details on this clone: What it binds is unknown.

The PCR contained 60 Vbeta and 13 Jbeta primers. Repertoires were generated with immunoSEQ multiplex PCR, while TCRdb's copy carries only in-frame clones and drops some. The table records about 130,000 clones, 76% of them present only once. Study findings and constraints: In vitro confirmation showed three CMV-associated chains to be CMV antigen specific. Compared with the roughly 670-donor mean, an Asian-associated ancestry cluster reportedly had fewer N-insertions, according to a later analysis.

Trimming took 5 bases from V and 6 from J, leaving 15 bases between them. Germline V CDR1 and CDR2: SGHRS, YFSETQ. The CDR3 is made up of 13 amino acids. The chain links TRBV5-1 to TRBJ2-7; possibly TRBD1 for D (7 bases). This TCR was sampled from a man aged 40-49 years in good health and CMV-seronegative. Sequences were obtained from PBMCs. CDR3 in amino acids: CASREGAQTEQYF. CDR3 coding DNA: TGCGCCAGCAGGGAGGGGGCGCAAACCGAGCAGTACTTC.